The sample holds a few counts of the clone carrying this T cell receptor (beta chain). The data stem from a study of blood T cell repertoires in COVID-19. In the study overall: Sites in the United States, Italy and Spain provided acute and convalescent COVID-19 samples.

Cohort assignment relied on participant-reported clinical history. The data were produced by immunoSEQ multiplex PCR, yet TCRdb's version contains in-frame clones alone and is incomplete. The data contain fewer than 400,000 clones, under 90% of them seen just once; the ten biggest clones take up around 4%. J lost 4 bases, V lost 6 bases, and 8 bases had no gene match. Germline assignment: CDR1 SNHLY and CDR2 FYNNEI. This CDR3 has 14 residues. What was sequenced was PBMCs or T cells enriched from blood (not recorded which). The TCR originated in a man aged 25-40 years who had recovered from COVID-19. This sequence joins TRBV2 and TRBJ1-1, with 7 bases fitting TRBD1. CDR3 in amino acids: CASSLGTAATEAFF. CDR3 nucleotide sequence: TGTGCCAGCAGCCTAGGGACAGCCGCCACTGAAGCTTTCTTT. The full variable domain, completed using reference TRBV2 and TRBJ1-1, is EPEVTQTPSHQVTQMGQEVILRCVPISNHLYFYWYRQILGQKVEFLVSFYNNEISEKSEIFDDQFSVERPDGSNFTLKIRSTKLEDSAMYFCASSLGTAATEAFFGQGTRLTVV.